This is a list of T cell receptor beta chains from one sample in a study of blood T cell repertoires in COVID-19. Sequenced by immunoSEQ multiplex PCR; TCRdb stores in-frame clones only, minus some. The table records a few hundred thousand clones, approximately 83% of them present only once. The sequencing input was PBMCs or T cells enriched from blood (not recorded which). Receptors originate from a woman between 45 and 65 years old who had recovered from COVID-19. Both conserved end residues are part of each CDR3. The D gene is left open where the match is weak. Size is stated for part of the rows, as once, few or many counts, or as a class when the clone is expanded.

D gene	V gene	CDR3 length	J gene	clone size	CDR3 protein	CDR3 DNA
TRBD1	TRBV5-1	14	TRBJ2-7	.	CASSLGTGLYEQYF	TGCGCCAGCAGCCTCGGGACAGGCCTCTACGAGCAGTACTTC
TRBD2	TRBV24-1	16	TRBJ2-2	.	CATSDSTSGYTGELFF	TGTGCCACCAGTGATTCGACTAGCGGATACACCGGGGAGCTGTTTTTT
TRBD2	TRBV10-2	14	TRBJ2-1	.	CASSVGGGYNEQFF	TGCGCCAGCAGTGTCGGGGGGGGCTACAATGAGCAGTTCTTC
TRBD1	TRBV27	17	TRBJ1-2	.	CASSLWYRGESLNGYTF	TGTGCCAGCAGTTTATGGTACAGGGGTGAATCCTTAAATGGCTACACCTTC
.	TRBV5-1	15	TRBJ2-7	.	CASSLEDFYGSEQYF	TGCGCCAGCAGCTTGGAAGACTTCTATGGTTCCGAGCAGTACTTC
.	TRBV6-5	14	TRBJ2-7	once	CASSYLDSSYEQYF	TGTGCCAGCAGTTACTTGGACAGTTCTTACGAGCAGTACTTC
.	TRBV12-3/TRBV12-4	12	TRBJ2-2	.	CASRQGSGELFF	TGTGCCAGCCGGCAGGGTTCCGGGGAGCTGTTTTTT
TRBD1	TRBV2	13	TRBJ1-5	.	CASSEHDTGGRHF	TGTGCCAGCAGTGAACATGATACAGGGGGGCGGCATTTT
TRBD2	TRBV5-1	14	TRBJ2-1	.	CASSLAGLRNEQFF	TGCGCCAGCAGTCTAGCGGGACTGAGGAATGAGCAGTTCTTC
TRBD1	TRBV19	16	TRBJ2-1	.	CASSIKGTGRNNEQFF	TGTGCCAGTAGTATTAAGGGGACAGGAAGGAACAATGAGCAGTTCTTC
.	TRBV18	16	TRBJ2-3	.	CASSPLRGRETDTQYF	TGTGCCAGCTCACCACTCCGAGGGCGGGAAACAGATACGCAGTATTTT
TRBD2	TRBV7-8	14	TRBJ2-7	.	CASSLASGTYEQYF	TGTGCCAGCAGCTTAGCTAGCGGGACTTACGAGCAGTACTTC
.	TRBV11-2	14	TRBJ2-7	.	CASKNPRLDIGQYF	TGTGCCAGCAAAAACCCGAGACTCGATATTGGGCAGTACTTC
TRBD2	TRBV28	19	TRBJ2-1	.	CASSLLPASTSGAYNEQFF	TGTGCCAGCAGTTTGCTCCCGGCGTCGACTAGCGGGGCCTACAATGAGCAGTTCTTC
TRBD1	TRBV5-1	15	TRBJ1-2	.	CASSLGTGWGYGYTF	TGCGCCAGCAGCTTAGGGACAGGGTGGGGCTATGGCTACACCTTC
TRBD2	TRBV6-5	14	TRBJ2-7	.	CASSPSGRGDEQYF	TGTGCCAGCAGTCCCAGCGGGAGGGGAGACGAGCAGTACTTC
.	TRBV6-6	14	TRBJ1-2	.	CASSGSGSWVDYTF	TGTGCCAGCAGTGGGTCAGGGTCATGGGTTGACTACACCTTC
.	TRBV28	13	TRBJ1-1	.	CASSPDRYTEAFF	TGTGCCAGCAGCCCGGACAGATACACTGAAGCTTTCTTT
TRBD2	TRBV11-2	17	TRBJ2-7	.	CASSVRGGTSGSYEQYF	TGTGCCAGCAGCGTCCGGGGGGGGACTAGCGGGAGTTACGAGCAGTACTTC
TRBD2	TRBV5-1	15	TRBJ2-3	.	CASSFSGSSTDTQYF	TGCGCCAGCAGCTTTAGCGGGTCCAGCACAGATACGCAGTATTTT
TRBD1	TRBV3-1/TRBV3-2	15	TRBJ1-2	few	CASSQDTGGVYGYTF	TGTGCCAGCAGCCAAGACACAGGGGGCGTCTATGGCTACACCTTC
.	TRBV21-1	14	TRBJ1-4	.	CASPWGQGKEKLFF	TGTGCCAGCCCCTGGGGACAGGGTAAAGAAAAACTGTTTTTT
.	TRBV20-1	13	TRBJ1-1	.	CSASNTGLTEAFF	TGCAGTGCTAGTAACACAGGGTTGACTGAAGCTTTCTTT
.	TRBV6-5	16	TRBJ2-7	.	CASSYSWGGESYEQYF	TGTGCCAGCAGTTACTCGTGGGGAGGCGAATCCTACGAGCAGTACTTC
.	TRBV5-6	14	TRBJ1-2	.	CASSLAGALYGYTF	TGTGCCAGCAGCTTGGCTGGGGCCCTCTATGGCTACACCTTC
TRBD1	TRBV5-1	18	TRBJ1-4	.	CASSFLAQMTGSWEKLFF	TGCGCCAGCAGCTTCCTTGCCCAGATGACAGGGTCATGGGAAAAACTGTTTTTT
TRBD2	TRBV9	15	TRBJ2-7	.	CASSVSGRGDNEQYF	TGTGCCAGCAGCGTAAGCGGGAGGGGGGATAACGAGCAGTACTTC
TRBD2	TRBV28	15	TRBJ2-1	.	CASRPGLAGVREQFF	TGTGCCAGCAGACCAGGACTAGCGGGAGTCAGGGAGCAGTTCTTC
TRBD2	TRBV11-2	16	TRBJ2-1	.	CASSLDLASGSWEQFF	TGTGCCAGCAGCTTAGATCTTGCTAGCGGGAGCTGGGAGCAGTTCTTC
TRBD2	TRBV10-3	16	TRBJ2-7	.	CAISPGLAMSSYEQYF	TGTGCCATCAGTCCGGGACTAGCGATGAGCTCCTACGAGCAGTACTTC